These 26 T cell receptor delta chains originate from one sample sequenced in a study of γδ T cells in repeated Plasmodium falciparum infection. Gammadelta T cells were flow-sorted from PBMC into Vgamma9/Vdelta2+ and Vdelta2-negative populations for bulk analysis. With CATT, TCRdb re-called clones from the multiplex PCR reads. The data hold around 89,000 delta-chain clones, with under 1.5% observed a single time. The sample comprised gamma-delta T cells from blood. The source is a pool of human donors (malaria-infected and uninfected, not separated).

This clone was found a few times. The protein recorded in TCRdb matches a much larger clone and deviates from this DNA's translation at residue 5, suggesting a read error; the protein here is obtained by translating the DNA. J is TRDJ1 and V is TRAV38-2/DV8, with 12 bases fitting TRDD3. TCRdb records no J gene; here it was assigned by comparing the DNA to germline. Germline CDR1 TSESDYY, CDR2 QEAYKQQN. Losses at the gene ends were 5 bases for V and 5 bases for J; bases not matched to a gene: 19. This CDR3 is built from 19 residues. CDR3 in DNA: TGTGCTTATAGCAGGGTCGGCTACTGGGGGATACACGCAAGGGATAAACTCATCTTT. Translating gives CAYSRVGYWGIHARDKLIF.

This clone was observed at least ten times. A far larger clone is a single base away, which makes a read error likely. Other DNA sequences in this sample translate to the same CDR3. The gene calls are TRDV3 and TRDJ1; TRDD3 matches 9 bases. From germline, CDR1 is TVYSNPD and CDR2 GDNSRS (reference sequence). The CDR3 consists of 21 residues. J lost 3 bases, V lost 2 bases, and 28 bases had no gene match. CDR3 region: CAFEPTWGIKATSRASDKLIF. CDR3 in DNA: TGTGCCTTTGAGCCGACCTGGGGGATTAAGGCCACTTCGCGGGCGTCCGATAAACTCATCTTT.

This clone occurred many times. The protein held in TCRdb is that of a much larger clone and does not match this DNA's translation at residue 11, likely because of a read error; the protein shown is translated from the DNA. The chain uses TRAV38-2/DV8 and TRDJ1, with 11 nucleotides matching TRDD3. The J gene is absent in TCRdb and was assigned here via DNA matching to germline. CDR1 and CDR2 from the germline V gene are TSESDYY and QEAYKQQN. CDR3 length: 18 residues. V dropped 4 bases and J dropped 4; count of bases not matched to a gene: 15. CDR3 coding DNA: TGTGCTTATAGGGGGTGGATCTGGGGGATACATCCTGGCGATAAACTCATCTTT. It specifies CAYRGWIWGIHPGDKLIF.

As regards this clone: The protein held in TCRdb is that of a much larger clone and does not match this DNA's translation at residue 20, likely because of a read error; the protein shown is translated from the DNA. The J segment was not called; the V segment is TRDV1; TRDD3 is taken as the D call from the table, unchecked against the DNA. The germline V gene has CDR1 TSWWSYY and CDR2 QGS. The CDR3 is 22 amino acids. In nucleotides, the CDR3 is TGTGCTCTTGGGGAACTATTTACCTATACTACGAAAGACTGGGGGTTAGGCGATAAACCCATCTTT. Its protein is CALGELFTYTTKDWGLGDKPIF.

As for this clone: This may be a read error, as it is one base from a much larger clone. The genes are TRDV1 and TRDJ1; 7 nucleotides agree with TRDD3. TCRdb carries no J gene annotation; the J gene was assigned here by matching the DNA with germline. The junction had 13 bases not matched to a gene; V was cut back by 2 bases and J by 7 bases. The V gene's germline CDR1 is TSWWSYY and CDR2 QGS. The CDR3 loop spans 16 amino acids. CDR3 region: CALGEASGLGAPKLIF. As DNA, the CDR3 is TGTGCTCTTGGGGAAGCCAGCGGTCTGGGGGCCCCTAAACTCATCTTT.

Remarks on this clone: The protein TCRdb lists belongs to a much larger clone and differs from this DNA's translation at residue 18, which points to a read error; the protein shown is made from the DNA. V usage is TRDV2 and J usage is TRDJ1; 11 bases align to TRDD3. The V gene's germline CDR1 is GEAIGNYY and CDR2 EKD. The length of the CDR3 is 21 residues. The CDR3 bases are TGTGCCTGTGACACCGCAAGCCCCTTGGGGGATACGAGCTCGTGCACCGATAGACTCATCTTT. Translated: CACDTASPLGDTSSCTDRLIF.

This clone was counted between two and nine times. This sequence is one base from a far larger clone and is likely a read error. Other DNA sequences of this sample code for an identical CDR3. The chain carries TRDV1 and TRDJ1; 11 bases fit TRDD3. No J segment appears in TCRdb, so it was assigned here by matching the sequence to germline. CDR1 TSWWSYY and CDR2 QGS come from the germline V gene. The CDR3 is 20 amino acids. Trimming at V came to 1 base and at J to 10 bases, leaving 23 bases not matched to a gene. In nucleotides, the CDR3 is TGTGCTCTTGGGGAACCCCCCGTAAATGGGGGATACGCTGAAGGCGGTGGACTCATCTTT. It encodes CALGEPPVNGGYAEGGGLIF.

This clone was counted only a few times. A single base is all that separates this from a far larger clone, so a read error is likely. This sample also contains other DNA sequences that code for the same CDR3. This chain connects TRDV1 to TRDJ1; tentative D call: TRDD3 (6 bases). Germline values: CDR1 TSWWSYY, CDR2 QGS. The CDR3 totals 18 residues. CDR3 nucleotides: TGTGCTCTTGGGGAATGGGGATCGGATCCCGTGTACACCGATAAACTCATCTTC. Its protein is CALGEWGSDPVYTDKLIF.

This clone has more than one count but fewer than ten. A read error is the likely source, as a far larger clone sits one nucleotide away. Other DNA sequences from this sample encode an identical CDR3 as well. For the V gene the call is TRDV1; the J gene has no call; the table's D call, TRDD3, was not checked against the DNA. From germline, CDR1 is TSWWSYY and CDR2 QGS. CDR3 length equals 18 residues. The CDR3 nucleotides read TGTGCTCTTGGGGAGCTTTCCACGTGGGCCCCCTGGGGGATGAGGGTCATCTTT. As protein: CALGELSTWAPWGMRVIF.

This clone has a handful of counts. TCRdb shows a much larger clone's protein in place of this DNA's translation, and the two differ at residue 6, likely through a read error; the protein shown is translated from the DNA. V gene TRDV1 combines with J gene TRDJ1; D is possibly TRDD3 (5 bases). No J gene is reported in TCRdb; it was inferred here by comparing the DNA with germline. V lost 1 base and J 0 bases, leaving 21 bases between the germline ends. The CDR3 sequence is 19 residues long. CDR1 is TSWWSYY and CDR2 is QGS in the germline V gene. DNA of the CDR3: TGTGCTCTTGGGGAACCGTGGGGTCCCTCAGGGAAGTACACCGATAAACTCATCTTT. Protein product: CALGEPWGPSGKYTDKLIF.

This clone was detected a few times. TCRdb attributes to this sequence the protein of a much larger clone, which differs from the DNA translation at residue 10; a read error is likely, and the protein displayed is translated from the DNA. The chain employs TRDV3 and TRDJ1, with 10 bases aligning to TRDD3. Because TCRdb records no J gene, it was assigned here through a match of the DNA to germline. CDR3 length: 16 residues. Unmatched junction bases numbered 18, after V lost 5 bases and J lost 6 bases. CDR1 is TVYSNPD and CDR2 is GDNSRS in the germline V gene (reference sequence). CDR3 DNA: TGTGCCCTAGTACTACCGACTGGGGGATGCCCAAATAAACTCATCTTT. Protein: CALVLPTGGCPNKLIF.

For this clone: One base separates it from a far larger clone, so it is likely a read error. Other DNA variants within this sample encode the same CDR3. The rearrangement joins TRDV2 to TRDJ1; 9 positions agree with TRDD3. Because TCRdb records no J gene, it was assigned here through a match of the DNA to germline. The length of the CDR3 is 20 residues. The germline V gene has CDR1 GEAIGNYY and CDR2 EKD. The CDR3 DNA sequence: TGCGCCTGTGACACTGTTACTGGGGGACCCCCCATCGGGTACACCGATAAACTCATCTTT. This codes for CACDTVTGGPPIGYTDKLIF.

This clone was seen only a few times. This may be a read error, as it is one base from a much larger clone. Other nucleotide sequences in the sample specify the same CDR3. The chain links TRDV1 to TRDJ1; possible D gene TRDD3, 6 bases. Germline V gene data show CDR1 as TSWWSYY and CDR2 as QGS. There are 14 residues in the CDR3. CDR3 sequence reads: CALGEAGDTDKLIF. In DNA, the CDR3 is TGCGCTCTTGGGGAAGCCGGGGATACCGATAAACTCATCTTT.

This clone appeared many times. A far larger clone is off by one base, so a read error is likely. Other DNA sequences in this specimen translate into the identical CDR3. The chain has TRDV1 and TRDJ1; D possibly corresponds to TRDD3 (7 bases). Germline-derived CDR1 and CDR2 are TSWWSYY and QGS. The CDR3 extends over 22 amino acids. The CDR3 reads CALGEPLHLPSSTGVHTDKLIF. The CDR3 nucleotides read TGTGCCCTTGGGGAGCCTCTTCATCTTCCTTCTAGTACTGGGGTGCACACCGATAAACTCATCTTT.

This clone was found once. The chain is built from TRDV1 and TRDJ1; TRDD3 matches at 13 bases. No J gene was available from TCRdb, and it was assigned here by a germline match of the DNA. CDR3 size: 19 residues. The germline V gene encodes CDR1 TSWWSYY and CDR2 QGS. V lost 3 bases, J lost 4 bases, and 14 bases stayed unmatched. The CDR3 sequence: CALGDAIVRTGGYDDKLIF. DNA for the CDR3: TGTGCTCTTGGGGACGCTATTGTACGCACTGGGGGATACGACGATAAACTCATCTTT.

A few counts support this clone. TCRdb pairs this DNA with a much larger clone's protein that differs at residue 8, likely a read error; the protein shown was translated from the DNA. This chain links TRDV1 with TRDJ1, with 9 bases matching TRDD3. Assignment of the J gene here rests on matching the DNA to germline, because TCRdb gives none. The V and J ends lost 1 base and 0 bases, in that order; junction bases with no gene match: 27. This CDR3 is 24 amino acids long. Germline lookup yields CDR1 TSWWSYY and CDR2 QGS. Here the CDR3 reads CALGEPLPSLAQELGDPYTDKLIF. Written as DNA, the CDR3 is TGTGCTCTTGGGGAACCTCTGCCAAGCCTGGCCCAAGAGCTGGGGGATCCGTACACCGATAAACTCATCTTT.

Of note for this clone: TCRdb assigns this DNA the protein of a much larger clone, which departs from its translation at residue 5; this likely reflects a read error, and the protein shown comes from translating the DNA. The chain employs TRDV1 and TRDJ1; 9 bases fit TRDD3. Matching the DNA to germline supplied the J gene, which TCRdb does not give. Per germline, CDR1 TSWWSYY and CDR2 QGS. The CDR3 has 22 residues. The J segment lost 7 bases and the V segment lost 4 bases, leaving 31 bases of the junction unmatched. The CDR3 sequence: CALGVRNVRPTLLGDLRGKLIF. In DNA, the CDR3 is TGTGCTCTTGGGGTTCGCAACGTCCGTCCTACCTTACTGGGGGACCTAAGAGGTAAACTCATCTTT.

As to this clone: The translation of this DNA and the TCRdb protein of a much larger clone differ at residue 12, probably owing to a read error; the protein shown here is translated from the DNA. The CDR3 coding sequence is TGTGCCTGTGACACCCTACTGGGGGATACGCAAGAACGCACCGATAAACTCATCTTT. As protein: CACDTLLGDTQERTDKLIF. The chain combines TRDV2 with TRDJ1; 13 bases map to TRDD3. The germline gives CDR1 GEAIGNYY, CDR2 EKD. The ends lost 0 bases at V and 1 base at J; junction bases unmatched: 10. The CDR3 spans 19 residues.

Of note for this clone: This DNA's translation differs at residue 7 from TCRdb's protein, which comes from a much larger clone; a read error is likely, and the protein shown is translated from the DNA. The chain carries TRDV1 and TRDJ1; possible D gene TRDD3, 6 bases. TCRdb is silent on the J gene; assignment here came from matching the DNA to germline. Trimming stripped 0 bases from V and 1 base from J, with 24 bases between. The germline V gene encodes CDR1 TSWWSYY and CDR2 QGS. The CDR3 is 20 residues long. The DNA for the CDR3 is TGTGCTCTTGGGGAACTAACCCCTTCGGAGCGGGATATGCTCACCGATAAACTCATCTTT. Translating gives CALGELTPSERDMLTDKLIF.

On this clone itself: This likely traces to a read error, being one base from a far larger clone. This specimen includes other DNA sequences encoding the same CDR3. The J gene is uncalled and the V gene is TRDV2. CDR3 length equals 14 residues. CDR1 and CDR2 from the germline V gene are GEAIGNYY and EKD. CDR3 loop: CACDTLMGESKLIF. The CDR3 nucleotides are TGTGCCTGTGACACCTTAATGGGAGAATCTAAACTCATCTTC.

This clone came up a few times. The rearrangement uses TRDV1 and TRDJ1; weak D call: TRDD3 (5 bases). TCRdb records no J gene; here it was assigned by comparing the DNA to germline. The CDR3 sequence is 20 residues long. CDR1 and CDR2 from the germline V gene are TSWWSYY and QGS. V was pared by 4 bases and J by 3 bases, with 30 bases between. CDR3 in amino acids: CALGGLGPQVRVRGADKLIF. CDR3 DNA: TGTGCTCTTGGGGGTTTGGGTCCGCAGGTACGAGTTAGGGGGGCCGATAAACTCATCTTT.

As for this clone: The protein TCRdb gives is from a much larger clone and does not agree with this DNA's translation at residue 14, likely a read error; the protein shown here comes from the DNA. V is TRDV1 and J is TRDJ1, with TRDD3 matching 11 bases. TCRdb does not report a J gene; here it was assigned by matching the DNA to germline references. The J segment lost 0 bases and the V segment lost 0 bases, leaving 18 bases of the junction unmatched. CDR3 length equals 22 residues. Germline CDR1 and CDR2: TSWWSYY and QGS. CDR3 region: CALGELRPILGDTHTNTDKLIF. CDR3 coding DNA: TGTGCTCTTGGGGAACTAAGACCCATTCTGGGGGATACCCATACTAACACCGATAAACTCATCTTT.

This clone was picked up many times. TCRdb assigns this DNA the protein of a much larger clone, which departs from its translation at residue 14; this likely reflects a read error, and the protein shown comes from translating the DNA. The gene calls are TRDV1 and TRDJ1; 9 nucleotides agree with TRDD3. The J gene, absent from TCRdb, was called here by matching the DNA to germline. The J segment lost 0 bases and the V segment lost 6 bases, leaving 35 bases of the junction unmatched. This CDR3 has 25 amino acids. Germline-derived CDR1 and CDR2 are TSWWSYY and QGS. CDR3 residues: CALGIGWRPPIWGMPEESYTDKLIF. The CDR3 DNA reads as TGTGCTCTTGGAATAGGGTGGCGACCTCCCATCTGGGGGATGCCCGAAGAATCGTACACCGATAAACTCATCTTT.

A note on this clone: Germline and junction disagree at one end, which may indicate a read error. The sample holds other DNA sequences that translate to the same CDR3. CDR3 region: CALGELANFITGGYAPARPLIF. For the CDR3, the DNA is TGTGCTCTTGGGGAACTGGCCAATTTCATTACTGGGGGATACGCCCCGGCCAGACCCCTGATCTTC. The gene calls are TRDV1 and TRDJ4, with 13 positions matching TRDD3. Per germline, CDR1 TSWWSYY and CDR2 QGS. CDR3 length equals 22 residues.

This clone has a count of ten or more. V and J are TRDV1 and TRDJ1; D is possibly TRDD3 (6 bases). The J gene, absent from TCRdb, was called here by matching the DNA to germline. The CDR3 is made up of 22 amino acids. Per the germline V gene, CDR1 is TSWWSYY and CDR2 is QGS. Between the trimmed V and J ends, which lost 2 bases and 0 bases, there was a span of 31 bases. CDR3 sequence (DNA): TGTGCTCTTGGGGAAAGTCCCATACGCCCCTGGGGACCCCCCTTGTACACCGATAAACTCATCTTT. Translating it yields CALGESPIRPWGPPLYTDKLIF.

In this sample, this clone turned up a few times. This likely stems from a read error, as it lies one base from a far larger clone. Other DNA sequences in the same sample also yield this CDR3. The chain employs TRDV3 and TRDJ1; D gene unclear. The J gene, left out of TCRdb, was set here by checking the DNA against germline. Germline-derived CDR1 and CDR2 are TVYSNPD and GDNSRS (reference sequence). The CDR3 has 17 residues. Trimming cost V 4 bases and J 2 bases, with 26 bases left between them. DNA for the CDR3: TGTGCCTCTACCTGGTCTCCGTATCGTAGGGAGACCGATAAACTCATCTTT. Translation gives CASTWSPYRRETDKLIF.